The clone carrying this T cell receptor (beta chain) was counted at least ten times. The source of the sample is a study of T-cell reconstitution after alpha-beta-depleted transplantation in children. It was with unique molecular identifiers that the TCRbeta library was prepared. TCRdb fed the PCR reads into MiXCR, producing one record per CDR3 protein. Seen here are fewer than 90,000 distinct CDR3 sequences, 5.5% to 7.5% observed once, and the top ten hold less than 3%. Germline V gene data show CDR1 as MGHDK and CDR2 as SYGVNS. Trimming pared 3 bases from V and 3 bases from J, leaving 7 bases between. CDR3 length: 13 residues.

This receptor was taken from a human donor who donated a stem cell graft to a child with acute lymphoblastic leukemia. Here the sequenced sample was PBMCs from the stem cell graft donor, taken from the stem cell graft. The chain combines TRBV25-1 with TRBJ2-3; no clear D. The DNA of the CDR3 is TGTGCCAGCAGTGATATGGGGACAGATACGCAGTATTTT. Translation: CASSDMGTDTQYF.